The 18 T cell receptor beta chains below all came from one sample that was sequenced in a study of cytomegalovirus exposure and HLA in healthy donors. PCR used 60 Vbeta primers and 13 Jbeta primers. Only in-frame clones appear in the TCRdb table, and some are missing; sequencing was by immunoSEQ multiplex PCR. Of roughly 250,000 clones detected, about four fifths appear once; the ten largest clones hold 0.3% to 0.35%. Sequences were obtained from PBMCs. All receptors come from a girl aged 2 to 10 in good health and CMV-seronegative.

The V gene is TRBV19, the J gene TRBJ2-1; 8 bases line up with TRBD2. V was pared by 5 bases and J by 4 bases, with 7 bases of the junction left unmatched. Germline lookup yields CDR1 LNHDA and CDR2 SQIVND (reference sequence). The length of the CDR3 is 15 residues. DNA of the CDR3: TGTGCCAGTAGTTGGAGACTAGCGCCGTACAATGAGCAGTTCTTC. It yields the protein CASSWRLAPYNEQFF.

The chain couples TRBV5-5 to TRBJ1-5, with 8 positions matching TRBD1. With V trimmed by 1 base and J by 5 bases, 2 bases remained unmatched. Germline CDR1 and CDR2: SGHKS and YYEKEE (reference sequence). The CDR3 spans 14 residues. This CDR3 reads CASSLLQGDQPQHF. The CDR3 DNA reads as TGTGCCAGCAGCTTGTTACAGGGGGATCAGCCCCAGCATTTT.

The J gene is TRBJ1-2, the V gene TRBV2; D possibly corresponds to TRBD1 (6 bases). The ends were cut back, 5 bases at V and 0 bases at J, with 19 bases in the middle. CDR1 and CDR2 from the germline V gene are SNHLY and FYNNEI. The CDR3 totals 17 residues. The CDR3 coding sequence is TGTGCCAGCAGTCACAGGGATTTCCGTCAGACTAACTATGGCTACACCTTC. This sequence encodes CASSHRDFRQTNYGYTF.

CDR3 bases: TGTGCCAGCAGCCAACCGCCGCGGAGTAGCTACACCTTC. Its translation is CASSQPPRSSYTF. This rearrangement joins TRBV4-2 to TRBJ1-2, with D uncertain. The CDR3 runs 13 residues. V was pared by 2 bases and J by 9 bases, with 13 bases between. Germline lookup yields CDR1 LGHNA and CDR2 YNFKEQ.

The chain uses TRBV6-5 and TRBJ2-7; a weak D match, TRBD2 (5 bases). This CDR3 contains 16 residues. The ends were cut back, 0 bases at V and 2 bases at J, with 14 bases in the middle. Per germline, CDR1 MNHEY and CDR2 SVGAGI. The CDR3 DNA is TGTGCCAGCAGTTACTCGATGATGGGAGCAGCCTACGAGCAGTACTTC. Translation gives CASSYSMMGAAYEQYF.

This sequence joins TRBV15 and TRBJ2-3; the D gene is possibly TRBD1 (5 bases). Germline CDR1 is LNHNV and CDR2 is YYDKDF (reference sequence). V was cut by 0 bases and J by 0 bases, with 13 bases left in between. The CDR3 spans 17 residues. The CDR3 nucleotides read TGTGCCACCAGCAGAGAGCCCCCAGGGCGCAGCACAGATACGCAGTATTTT. Translating it yields CATSREPPGRSTDTQYF.

This clone was seen more than once but under ten times. V and J are TRBV19 and TRBJ1-1, with TRBD1 matching over 8 bases. This CDR3 has 15 residues. The trim removed 4 bases at V and 6 bases at J, leaving 10 bases unmatched. CDR1 is LNHDA and CDR2 is SQIVND in the germline V gene (reference sequence). The CDR3 nucleotides read TGTGCCAGTAGTAGGCAAATCGACAGGGGCTCTGAAGCTTTCTTT. Protein product: CASSRQIDRGSEAFF.

The chain couples TRBV7-8 to TRBJ1-5; D perhaps matches TRBD1 (5 bases). The germline V and J ends were trimmed by 1 base and 2 bases, with 15 bases remaining between them. This CDR3 region has 17 residues. Germline V gene sequence: CDR1 SGHVS, CDR2 FQNEAQ. CDR3 nucleotides: TGTGCCAGCAGCTTAGGGGACTTTAACCTGGGCAATCAGCCCCAGCATTTT. Translation gives CASSLGDFNLGNQPQHF.

The J gene is TRBJ2-1, the V gene TRBV5-5; a possible D gene is TRBD1 (6 bases). This CDR3 region has 14 residues. CDR1 and CDR2 from the germline V gene are SGHKS and YYEKEE (reference sequence). Trimming pared 1 base from V and 8 bases from J, leaving 13 bases between. CDR3 loop: CASSLPRQDYEQFF. DNA of the CDR3: TGTGCCAGCAGCTTGCCCCGACAGGACTATGAGCAGTTCTTC.

This clone has a single count. The rearrangement uses TRBV5-1 and TRBJ1-1; tentatively, D is TRBD1 (6 bases). The CDR3 totals 13 residues. Germline CDR1 and CDR2: SGHRS and YFSETQ. Trimming removed 4 bases from V and 1 base from J, with 8 bases in between. CDR3 sequence (DNA): TGCGCCAGCAGCATGACAGGGAACACTGAAGCTTTCTTT. Protein product: CASSMTGNTEAFF. Full variable domain (outside the CDR3, taken from reference TRBV5-1 and TRBJ1-1): KAGVTQTPRYLIKTRGQQVTLSCSPISGHRSVSWYQQTPGQGLQFLFEYFSETQRNKGNFPGRFSGRQFSNSRSEMNVSTLELGDSALYLCASSMTGNTEAFFGQGTRLTVV.

The chain links TRBV30 to TRBJ1-3, with D unresolved. Between the trimmed V and J ends, which lost 3 bases and 8 bases, there was a span of 14 bases. The CDR3 contains 13 residues. Germline CDR1 is GTSNPN and CDR2 is SVGIG (reference sequence). CDR3 loop: CAWSFIDYYTIYF. The CDR3, as DNA: TGTGCCTGGAGCTTCATCGATTACTACACCATATATTTT.

The CDR3 DNA reads as TGTGCCTGGAGCGGGGTCCGAAGGGAGACCCAGTACTTC. Translated, it gives CAWSGVRRETQYF. This sequence joins TRBV30 and TRBJ2-5; tentative D call: TRBD2 (5 bases). The length of the CDR3 is 13 residues. Deletions cut 3 bases from V and 5 bases from J, with 13 bases between. Germline V gives CDR1 GTSNPN, CDR2 SVGIG (reference sequence).

The rearrangement uses TRBV5-5 and TRBJ1-5; TRBD1 might be the D (5 bases). Trimming left V 4 bases short and J 4 bases short, with 12 bases between. CDR3 length equals 14 residues. Germline V gives CDR1 SGHKS, CDR2 YYEKEE (reference sequence). Here the CDR3 reads CASSRGGGNQPQHF. Here the CDR3 DNA reads TGTGCCAGCAGCCGGGGGGGTGGAAATCAGCCCCAGCATTTT.

V is TRBV19 and J is TRBJ2-2; possibly TRBD2 for D (6 bases). Trimming shortened V by 5 bases and J by 4 bases, and 14 bases separated the two germline ends. CDR3 length equals 15 residues. CDR1 LNHDA and CDR2 SQIVND come from the germline V gene (reference sequence). Here the CDR3 DNA reads TGTGCCAGTAGTCTCAGACTAGATAGCACCGGGGAGCTGTTTTTT. Translated, it gives CASSLRLDSTGELFF.

The chain links TRBV11-2 to TRBJ1-1; TRBD1 matches 8 bases. Looked up from germline, CDR1 is SGHAT and CDR2 is FQNNGV. The CDR3 contains 14 residues. J gave up 6 bases and V 5 bases, and 8 bases lay outside the gene matches. The CDR3 DNA reads as TGTGCCAGCAGCGCCGACAGGGGTTGGGCTGAAGCTTTCTTT. Residues: CASSADRGWAEAFF.

This clone was counted only a few times. CDR3 nucleotide sequence: TGTGCCACCAGCAGCAAGATGTGGAGACAGCCCCAGCATTTT. It encodes CATSSKMWRQPQHF. The gene calls are TRBV15 and TRBJ1-5; no clear D. V lost 3 bases, J lost 7 bases, and 13 bases lay in between. The CDR3 is 14 amino acids. Germline V CDR1 and CDR2: LNHNV, YYDKDF (reference sequence).

V and J are TRBV5-1 and TRBJ2-3; perhaps TRBD1 as D (6 bases). Germline V gene data show CDR1 as SGHRS and CDR2 as YFSETQ. The CDR3 extends over 14 amino acids. V was pared by 0 bases and J by 5 bases, with 10 bases between. CDR3 residues: CASSLAAGVDTQYF. CDR3 in DNA: TGCGCCAGCAGCTTGGCGGCAGGGGTAGATACGCAGTATTTT.

The chain uses TRBV7-6 and TRBJ1-4; TRBD1 matches 7 bases. This CDR3 spans 16 amino acids. The V gene's germline CDR1 is SGHVS and CDR2 FNYEAQ. V was clipped by 1 base and J by 5 bases; unmatched bases: 7. As DNA, the CDR3 is TGTGCCAGCAGCTTAGAGAGGGGCAGGGGGAATGAAAAACTGTTTTTT. As protein: CASSLERGRGNEKLFF.